The subject of this entry is one TCR beta chain. What it binds is unknown. Assay used: immunoSEQ multiplex PCR; TCRdb lists only in-frame clones, some missing. The data hold 500,000 or so clones, with roughly 87% observed a single time. This sample was included in a study of Ad26.COV2.S vaccination and SARS-CoV-2 variants. Regarding the study as a whole: Vaccine and placebo recipients had comparable breadth of non-spike TCRs. Vaccinees reportedly had broad spike-specific CD8+ and CD4+ T cell responses.

V was pared by 3 bases and J by 10 bases, with 12 bases of the junction left unmatched. The CDR3 contains 16 residues. In germline, CDR1 is MDHEN, CDR2 SYDVKM. The treatment is: some 20 received Ad26.COV2.S at low or high dose, single or two shots; about 5 received placebo; per-sample allocation not given. At day 63 after the first vaccine or placebo injection, samples were drawn. The receptor's source is a person between 18 and 60 years old who received the Ad26.COV2.S COVID-19 vaccine or a placebo. The chain carries TRBV28 and TRBJ1-6, with TRBD1 identical over 7 bases. This sample comprised peripheral blood, obtained in a trial of Ad26.COV2.S vaccine versus placebo. The CDR3 loop reads CASSLGRNRGGSPLHF. CDR3 DNA sequence: TGTGCCAGCAGTTTGGGGAGGAACAGGGGTGGATCACCCCTCCACTTT.